The TCR beta chain under discussion was sequenced for a study of T cell responses to AZD1222 COVID-19 vaccine. Overall study results and limits: Only six AZD1222 recipients tested seropositive at baseline. Unmutated regions of variants are reportedly targeted by nearly half of spike-specific TCRs. Clonal diversity may have been underestimated, and the donors were mostly white British, with more females than males. Regions 160-218 and 743-854 held dominance among vaccine-associated CD4 TCRs, which spanned spike.

About this clone: What it recognizes is unknown.

Libraries were prepared by immunoSEQ multiplex PCR; TCRdb keeps only in-frame clonotypes and omits some of them. The table has nearly 35,000 clones, 75% to 85% seen once. The germline V and J ends were trimmed by 1 base and 5 bases, with 12 bases remaining between them. The CDR3 spans 15 residues. Germline V CDR1 and CDR2: MGHRA, YSYEKL. This clonotype originated in an adult who received the AZD1222 COVID-19 vaccine. The source was peripheral blood, collected 28 days after the second AZD1222 dose. This chain uses TRBV4-1 with TRBJ1-5; TRBD1 might be the D (5 bases). The CDR3 DNA is TGCGCCAGCAGCCAAGTCCCGGGGGTATATCAGCCCCAGCATTTT. Protein product: CASSQVPGVYQPQHF.